The 16 T cell receptor beta chains given below trace back to one sample, sequenced in a study of T cell repertoires in cytomegalovirus infection (dated by TCRdb to between 2017 and 2020). Sequencing was performed on an Illumina HiSeq 1500. TCRdb reworked the public reads: Q25 trimming with fastp, MiXCR clone assembly, productive beta chains retained. Rows with one shared CDR3 protein collapse into an entry with the most common genes and DNA. Counted in this sample were 20,000 to 25,000 distinct CDR3 sequences; 35% to 45% of them appeared once. The biggest ten clones account for just under 95% of the sample. These receptors have no known antigen. Per the publication, the treatment or condition label means: in vitro stimulation with specific CMV peptide epitopes to enrich CMV-specific T cells. The specimen comprised CD8+ T cells from cultured PBMCs, sampled from culture after CMV antigen stimulation. All receptors derive from a human donor in good health (CMV status not recorded). Some clones in this sample may be carry-over from other donors' samples.

The chain carries TRBV4-1 and TRBJ1-1; no clear D gene. This CDR3 has 14 amino acids. Germline CDR1 is MGHRA and CDR2 is YSYEKL. V was trimmed by 0 bases and J by 4 bases, leaving 9 bases between them. The CDR3 nucleotides read TGCGCCAGCAGCCAAGACGAGACGGGCACTGAAGCTTTCTTT. This encodes CASSQDETGTEAFF.

J is TRBJ2-3 and V is TRBV7-3; TRBD2 aligns across 10 bases. With 5 bases clipped from V and 0 bases from J, the junction kept 5 bases outside the gene matches. The CDR3 spans 16 residues. The germline V gene encodes CDR1 SGHTA and CDR2 FQGTGA. This CDR3 is CASSAGGLASTDTQYF. As DNA, the CDR3 is TGTGCCAGCAGCGCGGGGGGACTAGCGAGCACAGATACGCAGTATTTT.

The rearrangement links TRBV5-1 to TRBJ1-1, with TRBD1 matching 10 bases. Germline CDR1 SGHRS, CDR2 YFSETQ. This CDR3 contains 19 residues. Germline trimming cut 1 base from V and 2 bases from J; bases unmatched to any gene: 14. For the CDR3, the DNA is TGCGCCAGCAGCTTGATGTTACCGGGGACAGGGGCTCCCAACACTGAAGCTTTCTTT. This sequence encodes CASSLMLPGTGAPNTEAFF.

This clonotype was seen more than once but under ten times. The rearrangement links TRBV7-2 to TRBJ2-2; 7 bases fit TRBD2. This CDR3 is 16 amino acids long. Germline V lookup: CDR1 SGHTA, CDR2 FQGNSA. J lost 5 bases, V lost 1 base, and 7 bases had no gene match. CDR3: CASSLGGGGVTGELFF. CDR3 sequence (DNA): TGTGCCAGCAGCTTAGGTGGGGGAGGGGTGACCGGGGAGCTGTTTTTT.

This clonotype was counted many times. The rearrangement joins TRBV7-8 to TRBJ2-1; 12 bases are a match to TRBD2. CDR1 is SGHVS, CDR2 FQNEAQ, per germline. V lost 4 bases and J lost 4; bases outside the gene matches: 8. The CDR3 runs to 17 residues. The CDR3: CASSSTASGRAYNEQFF. CDR3 coding DNA: TGTGCCAGCAGCTCAACAGCTAGCGGGAGGGCATACAATGAGCAGTTCTTC.

The chain uses TRBV18 and TRBJ2-7; a weak D match, TRBD2 (5 bases). Per germline, CDR1 KGHSH and CDR2 LQKENI. V was shortened by 2 bases and J by 0 bases, with 11 bases between the two germline ends. The CDR3 has 15 amino acids. The CDR3 loop is CASSPEGSSSYEQYF. The CDR3 DNA reads TGTGCCAGCTCACCAGAGGGCAGTAGCTCCTACGAGCAGTACTTC. Combining the CDR3 with reference TRBV18 and TRBJ2-7 gives the whole variable domain NAGVMQNPRHLVRRRGQEARLRCSPMKGHSHVYWYRQLPEEGLKFMVYLQKENIIDESGMPKERFSAEFPKEGPSILRIQQVVRGDSAAYFCASSPEGSSSYEQYFGPGTRLTVT.

This clonotype showed up many times. V usage is TRBV20-1 and J usage is TRBJ2-7, with 12 bases that match TRBD1. With V trimmed by 6 bases and J by 5 bases, 14 bases remained unmatched. The length of the CDR3 is 16 residues. Germline V lookup: CDR1 DFQATT, CDR2 SNEGSKA (reference sequence). CDR3 region: CSAVLLGTGGPDEQYF. The CDR3 DNA reads TGCAGTGCCGTCCTTTTGGGGACAGGGGGCCCGGACGAGCAGTACTTC.

This clonotype was detected ten times or more. J is TRBJ2-7 and V is TRBV7-2; 9 bases line up with TRBD1. Germline V lookup: CDR1 SGHTA, CDR2 FQGNSA. V lost 3 bases to trimming and J lost 2 bases; unmatched junction nucleotides: 5. The CDR3 length is 15 residues. DNA of the CDR3: TGTGCCAGCAGCTTCCCTGACAGGGGGGCCTACGAGCAGTACTTC. It is translated as CASSFPDRGAYEQYF.

This clonotype was observed a few times. The chain is built from TRBV12-3 or TRBV12-4 and TRBJ1-5; TRBD1 matches at 10 bases. After removal of 5 bases from V and 2 bases from J, the junction contained 3 bases not matched to a gene. The CDR3 is 15 amino acids. CDR3 protein: CASSVTGGRNQPQHF. The DNA of the CDR3 is TGTGCCAGCAGTGTGACAGGGGGCCGCAATCAGCCCCAGCATTTT.

This clonotype came up a few times. The chain couples TRBV7-8 to TRBJ2-7, with unresolved D. Germline CDR1 reads SGHVS; CDR2 reads FQNEAQ. This CDR3 comprises 15 residues. V lost 5 bases to trimming and J lost 0 bases, with 14 bases between them. Here the CDR3 reads CASSQVGSRSYEQYF. The CDR3 region has the DNA TGTGCCAGCAGCCAGGTTGGGTCGCGCTCCTACGAGCAGTACTTC. The complete variable domain, with remaining parts taken from reference TRBV7-8 and TRBJ2-7, reads GAGVSQSPRYKVAKRGQDVALRCDPISGHVSLFWYQQALGQGPEFLTYFQNEAQLDKSGLPSDRFFAERPEGSVSTLKIQRTQQEDSAVYLCASSQVGSRSYEQYFGPGTRLTVT.

The chain employs TRBV7-9 and TRBJ2-7; the match to TRBD1 covers 10 bases. The CDR3 is made up of 15 amino acids. With V trimmed by 6 bases and J by 1 base, 6 bases remained unmatched. CDR1 is SEHNR and CDR2 is FQNEAQ in the germline V gene (reference sequence). The CDR3 is CASRQGTGDSYEQYF. The CDR3 DNA follows: TGTGCCAGCAGACAAGGGACAGGGGATTCCTACGAGCAGTACTTC.

This clonotype occurred many times. V is TRBV7-2 and J is TRBJ2-1; no firm D call. Trimming removed 0 bases at V and 6 bases at J, with 15 bases between. The CDR3 runs to 16 residues. Germline CDR1 reads SGHTA; CDR2 reads FQGNSA. The CDR3 coding sequence is TGTGCCAGCAGCTTAGCCTTGCGGATGAACGGCAATGAGCAGTTCTTC. This sequence encodes CASSLALRMNGNEQFF. The complete variable domain, with remaining parts taken from reference TRBV7-2 and TRBJ2-1, reads GAGVSQSPSNKVTEKGKDVELRCDPISGHTALYWYRQSLGQGLEFLIYFQGNSAPDKSGLPSDRFSAERTGGSVSTLTIQRTQQEDSAVYLCASSLALRMNGNEQFFGPGTRLTVL.

The V and J genes are TRBV12-3 or TRBV12-4 and TRBJ1-5, with D hard to call. The V end was cut by 5 bases, the J end by 3 bases, with 11 bases between. CDR3 length: 14 residues. CDR3 region: CASSRPRDNQPQHF. The CDR3 DNA is TGTGCCAGCAGTCGTCCCAGAGACAATCAGCCCCAGCATTTT.

The J gene is TRBJ2-3, the V gene TRBV20-1, with a possible D match to TRBD2 (6 bases). CDR3 length: 12 amino acids. Germline assignment: CDR1 DFQATT and CDR2 SNEGSKA (reference sequence). The CDR3, as DNA: TGCAGGCCCATGGCGGGGAAGTATACGCAGTATTTT. This codes for CRPMAGKYTQYF.

This sequence joins TRBV4-1 and TRBJ2-2; D is uncertain. With 0 bases removed from V and 5 bases from J, the gap between germline ends came to 10 bases. CDR1 MGHRA and CDR2 YSYEKL come from the germline V gene. CDR3 size: 15 residues. CDR3 sequence reads: CASSQDITDTGELFF. Written as DNA, the CDR3 is TGCGCCAGCAGCCAAGATATTACAGATACCGGGGAGCTGTTTTTT.

V is TRBV7-4 and J is TRBJ1-1, with 7 bases lining up with TRBD1. Germline CDR1 and CDR2: SGHVT and SQSDAQ. V gave up 5 bases and J gave up 3 bases; unmatched junction bases: 9. CDR3 size: 15 residues. CDR3 bases: TGTGCCAGCAGCCTATCCACTGGACAGGACACTGAAGCTTTCTTT. Translated, it gives CASSLSTGQDTEAFF.